These 23 T cell receptor beta chains share one sample of origin, sequenced in a study of vaccination and CD4 T cells after COVID-19. No antigen has been identified for these receptors. Sequence data for DNA of cultured CD4+ T cells were generated by the Oncomine TCR Beta short-read assay. Once CD4+ T cells had been cultured, genomic DNA was extracted from them. One entry per CDR3 protein results from TCRdb running MiXCR on the PCR reads. Here the sample spans approximately 11,000 distinct CDR3 sequences, about 29% being singletons. The sample's treatment: roughly 11-day PBMC culture with coronavirus spike peptide pools or control peptides (ViraFEST assay). CD4+ T cells that came from the unexposed donor were collected before the COVID-19 pandemic (2011-2018). The sample consisted of CD4+ T cells from blood, cultured in vitro. The source of these receptors is a human donor in good health.

This clonotype is labeled as medium-sized. The rearrangement links TRBV9 to TRBJ2-1; D unresolved. The CDR3 spans 12 residues. Germline values: CDR1 SGDLS, CDR2 YYNGEE. With 4 bases removed from V and 3 bases from J, the gap between germline ends came to 5 bases. The CDR3 DNA reads as TGTGCCAGCAGCAGCTTCTACAATGAGCAGTTCTTC. This codes for CASSSFYNEQFF. Looking up the rest from reference TRBV9 and TRBJ2-1 gives the full variable domain: DSGVTQTPKHLITATGQRVTLRCSPRSGDLSVYWYQQSLDQGLQFLIQYYNGEERAKGNILERFSAQQFPDLHSELNLSSLELGDSALYFCASSSFYNEQFFGPGTRLTVL.

The rearrangement links TRBV27 to TRBJ1-5, with D tentatively TRBD1 (5 bases). CDR3 length: 13 amino acids. Trimming took 6 bases from V and 4 from J, leaving 10 bases between them. CDR1 is MNHEY, CDR2 SMNVEV, per germline (reference sequence). The CDR3 here is CASRGRGNQPQHF. The CDR3 DNA reads as TGTGCCAGCAGGGGACGGGGTAATCAGCCCCAGCATTTT.

V and J are TRBV28 and TRBJ1-1; D possibly corresponds to TRBD1 (5 bases). Germline loops: CDR1 MDHEN, CDR2 SYDVKM. Trimming cost V 11 bases and J 6 bases, with 19 bases left between them. The CDR3 is made up of 13 amino acids. CDR3 residues: CASSGDVSSEAFF. The CDR3 bases are TGTGCCTCCAGCGGGGACGTATCTTCTGAAGCTTTCTTT.

The chain combines TRBV14 with TRBJ2-3; D remains unclear. The CDR3 consists of 13 residues. Trimming left V 1 base short and J 6 bases short, with 8 bases between. Germline values: CDR1 SGHDN, CDR2 FVKESK. The CDR3 sequence: CASSQGPWDTQYF. The CDR3 DNA reads as TGTGCCAGCAGCCAAGGGCCCTGGGATACGCAGTATTTT. Complete variable domain (other parts from reference TRBV14 and TRBJ2-3): EAGVTQFPSHSVIEKGQTVTLRCDPISGHDNLYWYRRVMGKEIKFLLHFVKESKQDESGMPNNRFLAERTGGTYSTLKVQPAELEDSGVYFCASSQGPWDTQYFGPGTRLTVL.

The chain employs TRBV6-4 and TRBJ2-1; the match to TRBD2 covers 9 bases. Trimming cost V 4 bases and J 6 bases; bases outside gene matches: 7. The CDR3 consists of 15 residues. Germline V gene data show CDR1 as MRHNA and CDR2 as SNTAGT. The chain's CDR3 is CASSVAGVGLNEQFF. As DNA, the CDR3 is TGTGCCAGCAGTGTAGCGGGAGTGGGGCTCAATGAGCAGTTCTTC.

The chain links TRBV20-1 to TRBJ2-3; either TRBD1 or TRBD2 may supply D (6 bases each). From germline, CDR1 is DFQATT and CDR2 SNEGSKA (reference sequence). The CDR3 is 16 residues long. V dropped 1 base and J dropped 4 bases, with 18 bases sitting between them. The CDR3 is CSARGGDLNRADTQYF. CDR3 coding DNA: TGCAGTGCTAGAGGGGGGGACTTAAACAGGGCAGATACGCAGTATTTT.

This clonotype appeared a few times. The rearrangement joins TRBV29-1 to TRBJ1-1; no clear D. The V end lost 7 bases, the J end lost 5 bases, and 20 bases lay between the germline ends. Germline V CDR1 and CDR2: SQVTM, ANQGSEA. There are 14 residues in the CDR3. The CDR3, as DNA: TGCAGCGCCCGTAAGGGTCCCGGAGGGACTGAAGCTTTCTTT. Protein: CSARKGPGGTEAFF. The whole variable domain, filled in from reference TRBV29-1 and TRBJ1-1, reads SAVISQKPSRDICQRGTSLTIQCQVDSQVTMMFWYRQQPGQSLTLIATANQGSEATYESGFVIDKFPISRPNLTFSTLTVSNMSPEDSSIYLCSARKGPGGTEAFFGQGTRLTVV.

This clonotype ranks as medium-sized. The gene calls are TRBV7-9 and TRBJ1-1; D may be TRBD1 (6 bases). Trimming removed 6 bases at V and 5 bases at J, with 16 bases between. CDR1 is SEHNR and CDR2 is FQNEAQ in the germline V gene (reference sequence). The CDR3 runs to 14 residues. The CDR3 DNA is TGTGCCAGCAGTCATTCGGGGGGCCCTACTGAAGCTTTCTTT. It is translated as CASSHSGGPTEAFF.

By sample share, this clonotype is medium-sized (0.01 to 0.1%). The V and J genes are TRBV6-1 and TRBJ1-2, with 9 bases fitting TRBD1. With 8 bases clipped from V and 4 bases from J, the junction kept 11 bases outside the gene matches. The CDR3 sequence is 15 residues long. Germline V gene lookup returns CDR1 MNHNS and CDR2 SASEGT. CDR3 sequence (DNA): TGTGCCAGCCGAGCCCGGACAGGGGCTTTCTATGGCTACACCTTC. Its protein product is CASRARTGAFYGYTF.

This clonotype was seen a few times. The chain combines TRBV6-2 or TRBV6-3 with TRBJ2-2, with D possibly being TRBD2 (6 bases). The CDR3 loop spans 16 amino acids. Germline V CDR1 and CDR2: MNHEY, SVGEGT. The V end lost 2 bases, the J end lost 6 bases, and 16 bases lay between the germline ends. This chain's CDR3 is CASSYVGGEVPGELFF. CDR3 nucleotide sequence: TGTGCCAGCAGTTACGTCGGAGGGGAGGTGCCCGGGGAGCTGTTTTTT.

This clonotype was found a few times. The rearrangement links TRBV27 to TRBJ2-7; D tentatively fits TRBD1 or TRBD2 (6 bases each). The CDR3 totals 14 residues. V was shortened by 2 bases and J by 0 bases, with 8 bases between the two germline ends. Germline values: CDR1 MNHEY, CDR2 SMNVEV (reference sequence). The CDR3, as DNA: TGTGCCAGCAGTTTAAGGGGGGCCTCCTACGAGCAGTACTTC. It yields the protein CASSLRGASYEQYF.

J is TRBJ2-5 and V is TRBV6-1; 10 nucleotides align to TRBD1. V shed 6 bases and J 5 bases; nucleotides not matched to a gene: 12. Germline assignment: CDR1 MNHNS and CDR2 SASEGT. CDR3 length: 16 amino acids. CDR3 region: CASRRLGDRGSETQYF. The CDR3 DNA reads as TGTGCCAGCAGAAGGTTAGGGGACAGGGGATCGGAGACCCAGTACTTC.

In this sample, this clonotype turned up a few times. J is TRBJ1-5 and V is TRBV6-1; no definite D call. V was shortened by 0 bases and J by 6 bases, with 12 bases between the two germline ends. CDR1 is MNHNS, CDR2 SASEGT, per germline. This CDR3 region has 15 residues. The CDR3 bases are TGTGCCAGCAGTGAAGCGAGTAGGAGCGGTCAGCCCCAGCATTTT. It is translated as CASSEASRSGQPQHF.

The rearrangement joins TRBV11-2 to TRBJ2-3; 8 nucleotides align to TRBD1. The CDR3 runs to 15 residues. Germline loops: CDR1 SGHAT, CDR2 FQNNGV. Trimming took 5 bases from V and 2 from J; bases not matched to a gene: 6. DNA of the CDR3: TGTGCCAGCAGCCCCCGGGACAGGATCACAGATACGCAGTATTTT. Translation gives CASSPRDRITDTQYF. The whole variable domain, remainder taken from reference TRBV11-2 and TRBJ2-3, is EAGVAQSPRYKIIEKRQSVAFWCNPISGHATLYWYQQILGQGPKLLIQFQNNGVVDDSQLPKDRFSAERLKGVDSTLKIQPAKLEDSAVYLCASSPRDRITDTQYFGPGTRLTVL.

Only a few counts were recorded for this clonotype. The gene calls are TRBV2 and TRBJ2-7, with 8 bases identical to TRBD2. V shed 4 bases and J 4 bases; nucleotides not matched to a gene: 9. This CDR3 region has 15 residues. CDR1 SNHLY and CDR2 FYNNEI come from the germline V gene. CDR3 nucleotides: TGTGCCAGCAGTGTAGCGGGACGGGTAATGTACGAGCAGTACTTC. This encodes CASSVAGRVMYEQYF.

The rearrangement links TRBV2 to TRBJ2-3, with 7 bases fitting TRBD2. From germline, CDR1 is SNHLY and CDR2 FYNNEI. This CDR3 has 16 amino acids. V lost 4 bases and J lost 3; bases outside the gene matches: 10. CDR3 in DNA: TGTGCCAGCAGTGGAATCGTTGGACTAGGGACAGATACGCAGTATTTT. Translation: CASSGIVGLGTDTQYF. The variable domain in full, completed from reference TRBV2 and TRBJ2-3, reads EPEVTQTPSHQVTQMGQEVILRCVPISNHLYFYWYRQILGQKVEFLVSFYNNEISEKSEIFDDQFSVERPDGSNFTLKIRSTKLEDSAMYFCASSGIVGLGTDTQYFGPGTRLTVL.

V usage is TRBV5-1 and J usage is TRBJ2-7; weak D call: TRBD1 (6 bases). The V gene's germline CDR1 is SGHRS and CDR2 YFSETQ. Trimming stripped 2 bases from V and 2 bases from J, with 14 bases between. This CDR3 contains 15 residues. The DNA for the CDR3 is TGCGCCAGCAGCTTTGGAACAGGGATTACCTACGAGCAGTACTTC. It encodes CASSFGTGITYEQYF.

By share of the sample, this clonotype is large. The V call is TRBV24-1, the J call TRBJ2-2; 8 nucleotides match TRBD1. The CDR3 has 16 amino acids. The germline gives CDR1 KGHDR, CDR2 SFDVKD. The J segment lost 7 bases and the V segment lost 1 base, leaving 7 bases of the junction unmatched. The CDR3 loop reads CATSDFRQGAGGELFF. CDR3 DNA: TGTGCCACCAGTGATTTTAGGCAGGGGGCTGGCGGGGAGCTGTTTTTT.

The V gene is TRBV20-1, the J gene TRBJ2-5; TRBD1 aligns across 8 bases. This CDR3 contains 12 residues. Germline assignment: CDR1 DFQATT and CDR2 SNEGSKA (reference sequence). After removal of 4 bases from V and 7 bases from J, the junction contained 5 bases not matched to a gene. DNA for the CDR3: TGCAGTGCTAAGGACAGGGAATCGACCCAGTACTTC. It translates to CSAKDRESTQYF.

This clonotype was seen just once. V gene TRBV10-2 combines with J gene TRBJ2-3; 8 bases line up with TRBD1. The V segment lost 4 bases and the J segment 4 bases; nucleotides outside the gene matches: 10. The germline CDR1 and CDR2 sequences are WSHSY and SAAADI. The CDR3 is 16 residues long. The CDR3 bases are TGCGCCAGCAGTGGTGACAGGGGCTGGGCTGCAGATACGCAGTATTTT. Translated, it gives CASSGDRGWAADTQYF.

By proportion, this clonotype is medium-sized. V and J are TRBV20-1 and TRBJ1-5, with TRBD1 as a possible D gene (5 bases). The CDR3 runs to 13 residues. Trimming pared 3 bases from V and 0 bases from J, leaving 6 bases between. The germline V gene encodes CDR1 DFQATT and CDR2 SNEGSKA (reference sequence). The CDR3 reads CSASRDSNQPQHF. The DNA of the CDR3 is TGCAGTGCTAGCAGGGATAGCAATCAGCCCCAGCATTTT.

Only a few counts were recorded for this clonotype. This chain uses TRBV10-3 with TRBJ2-7, with D perhaps matching TRBD1 (5 bases). This CDR3 contains 18 residues. V was cut by 4 bases and J by 3 bases, with 25 bases left in between. Germline CDR1 is ENHRY and CDR2 is SYGVKD. The CDR3 nucleotides are TGTGCCATCAGTGGAGGCAACAGCTTTGTAATTAGGGGCTACGAGCAGTACTTC. Residues: CAISGGNSFVIRGYEQYF.

The chain has TRBV12-3 or TRBV12-4 and TRBJ2-7, with D uncertain. V lost 5 bases and J 3 bases, leaving 14 bases between the germline ends. The CDR3 has 14 residues. The DNA for the CDR3 is TGTGCCAGCAGTCCCCCTCCCGGCCTCTACGAGCAGTACTTC. Translating it yields CASSPPPGLYEQYF.